Listed below are T cell receptor beta chains from one sample, sequenced in a study of blood T cell repertoires in COVID-19. Some clones are missing from TCRdb's copy, which holds only in-frame ones; the method was immunoSEQ multiplex PCR. Of about 220,000 clones listed, 82% are singletons. The sequenced sample was PBMCs or T cells enriched from blood (not recorded which). The receptors stem from a woman aged 60 to 75 who had recovered from COVID-19. CDR3s include the opening cysteine and the closing phenylalanine or tryptophan. A D gene is named only where the DNA matches it firmly.

V gene: TRBV3-1/TRBV3-2
D gene: TRBD1
J gene: TRBJ2-4
CDR3 protein: CASSQSRPGQGKYF

V gene: TRBV18
D gene: -
J gene: TRBJ2-3
CDR3 protein: CASSPRVTDTQYF

V gene: TRBV20-1
D gene: TRBD1
J gene: TRBJ1-6
CDR3 protein: CSASNYVGTGNSPLHF

V gene: TRBV7-2
D gene: -
J gene: TRBJ1-4
CDR3 protein: CASSPTVATNEKLFF

V gene: TRBV18
D gene: -
J gene: TRBJ1-1
CDR3 protein: CASSSTSQQNTEAFF

V gene: TRBV25-1
D gene: TRBD2
J gene: TRBJ2-3
CDR3 protein: CASSATSGLTDTQYF

V gene: TRBV5-1
D gene: TRBD2
J gene: TRBJ2-2
CDR3 protein: CASRLAEINTGELFF

V gene: TRBV6-5
D gene: TRBD2
J gene: TRBJ2-7
CDR3 protein: CASGRDTRTYEQYF

V gene: TRBV7-2
D gene: TRBD1
J gene: TRBJ1-5
CDR3 protein: CASSLGQGVAAQHF

V gene: TRBV7-8
D gene: TRBD1
J gene: TRBJ1-2
CDR3 protein: CATQGGPYGYTF

V gene: TRBV18
D gene: TRBD1
J gene: TRBJ2-7
CDR3 protein: CASSQTGQVYEQYF

V gene: TRBV14
D gene: TRBD2
J gene: TRBJ2-3
CDR3 protein: CASSPPAGGPSTDTQYF

V gene: TRBV6-2/TRBV6-3
D gene: TRBD1
J gene: TRBJ1-5
CDR3 protein: CASSFDRDRASSNQPQHF

V gene: TRBV7-2
D gene: TRBD1
J gene: TRBJ2-7
CDR3 protein: CASSLTGTGANEQYF

V gene: TRBV18
D gene: TRBD1
J gene: TRBJ1-5
CDR3 protein: CASSPGQNYYSNQPQHF

V gene: TRBV27
D gene: TRBD2
J gene: TRBJ2-1
CDR3 protein: CASKASGGYNEQFF

V gene: TRBV2
D gene: TRBD1
J gene: TRBJ2-7
CDR3 protein: CASSDARDRGLNYEQYF

V gene: TRBV3-1/TRBV3-2
D gene: -
J gene: TRBJ2-7
CDR3 protein: CASSQRTGPYEQYF

V gene: TRBV7-9
D gene: -
J gene: TRBJ2-7
CDR3 protein: CASSISSLSSYEQYF

V gene: TRBV5-1
D gene: TRBD1
J gene: TRBJ1-1
CDR3 protein: CASSLGDRVWTEAFF

V gene: TRBV20-1
D gene: -
J gene: TRBJ2-7
CDR3 protein: CSAREVREYF

V gene: TRBV7-2
D gene: TRBD2
J gene: TRBJ2-5
CDR3 protein: CASSLAIRAGGGETQYF

V gene: TRBV18
D gene: TRBD1
J gene: TRBJ2-7
CDR3 protein: CASSLRTGGDEQYF

V gene: TRBV18
D gene: -
J gene: TRBJ1-3
CDR3 protein: CASSPSEGNTIYF

V gene: TRBV25-1
D gene: TRBD1
J gene: TRBJ1-4
CDR3 protein: CASSSTGGRNEKLFF

V gene: TRBV29-1
D gene: TRBD1
J gene: TRBJ1-2
CDR3 protein: CSVRTGGDYTF

V gene: TRBV19
D gene: -
J gene: TRBJ1-2
CDR3 protein: CASSLYGRRDYGYTF

V gene: TRBV23-1
D gene: -
J gene: TRBJ1-3
CDR3 protein: CASISLDRDGFPTGNTIYF

V gene: TRBV7-2
D gene: TRBD2
J gene: TRBJ2-5
CDR3 protein: CASSLTTSGGYETQYF

V gene: TRBV7-3
D gene: TRBD2
J gene: TRBJ2-3
CDR3 protein: CASSAPGLGRTDTQYF

V gene: TRBV3-1/TRBV3-2
D gene: -
J gene: TRBJ2-1
CDR3 protein: CASSQDRGFEQFF

V gene: TRBV5-1
D gene: -
J gene: TRBJ1-1
CDR3 protein: CASSLVPGMNTEAFF